This T cell receptor beta chain was profiled in a study of blood T cell repertoires in COVID-19 (dated by TCRdb to the early 2020s). For the wider study: Samples from collaborators originated in the United States, Italy and Spain and spanned both the acute and convalescent phases of COVID-19. The material from the prospective study consisted of cDNA or gDNA derived from T cells, B-cell-depleted T cells, or PBMCs. Deeply sampled blood TCRbeta repertoires from subjects exposed to, actively infected with, or recovered from COVID-19 were included in the dataset. The repertoires were made available in a free public database intended to serve as a resource for research on the immune response to SARS-CoV-2. The samples were drawn from two sources: the first 160 participants of the ongoing ImmuneRACE study, and 1,200 or so subjects contributed by 6 global collaborators. Nearly every sample came with metadata listing a de-identified subject ID, COVID-19 status, age in years and sex. HLA class I and class II types, where available, came from metadata supplied by the sample provider rather than from assay-based typing. What the study reported, not specific to this receptor: The quantity of clinical and demographic metadata differed by source and by participant and was supplied without curation.

The immunoSEQ Assay, a bias-controlled multiplex PCR, was used to amplify TCRbeta CDR3 regions from genomic DNA. In the source study's methods: The number of nucleated cells in each sample was estimated from the amplification of reference gene primers within the assay. Sequence reads were collapsed and filtered to measure the absolute abundance of every unique TCRbeta CDR3 rearrangement. For each sample, productive Simpson clonality was calculated as the square root of Simpson's diversity index over productive rearrangements. TCRdb took this table from immuneACCESS and kept in-frame rearrangements with V and J called. Such tables lack part of the clones; where checked against another copy, unresolved V genes explain under half of the gap, and the rest is unexplained. From that table come the V and J calls and clone size; the DNA was used to work out D and trimming. In this sample the table shows about 400,000 clones, approximately 91% of which occur a single time. The ten largest clones add up to 2% to 2.5% of the sample.

Enrolling through a virtual design, the prospective study's participants ranged in age from roughly 18 to 95 years and lived across some 22 United States geographic areas. To assign participants to cohorts, the prospective study relied on clinical history that participants themselves reported in a screening survey and a study questionnaire. Mobile phlebotomists in the prospective study collected whole blood, serum and a nasopharyngeal or oropharyngeal swab from every participant. Over a roughly two-month period, participants in the prospective study had the option of providing additional blood draws and questionnaires. Blood samples from the prospective study were shipped frozen or at room temperature prior to DNA extraction. CDR1 and CDR2 are drawn from the germline V gene (reference sequence): DFQATT, SNEGSKA. Inclusive of the bounding cysteine and phenylalanine, the CDR3 is 11 residues long. Here the CDR3 DNA is all that survives: 33 bases in frame from base 1. V lost 6 bases and J lost 12 bases; the stretch between them is 15 bases long.

This clone was found once. Its antigen target is currently unknown. No much larger clone is present one base from it, and per-base qualities are unavailable. The TCR comes from a woman in her thirties or forties with acute COVID-19. Sequencing used PBMCs or T cells enriched from blood (not recorded which). This receptor chain uses TRBV20-1 and TRBJ2-1; TRBD2 is perhaps the D gene, given 6 matching bases. The bases are TGCAGTGCAATAGCGGAGGGTCCGCAGTTCTTC. The encoded protein is CSAIAEGPQFF.